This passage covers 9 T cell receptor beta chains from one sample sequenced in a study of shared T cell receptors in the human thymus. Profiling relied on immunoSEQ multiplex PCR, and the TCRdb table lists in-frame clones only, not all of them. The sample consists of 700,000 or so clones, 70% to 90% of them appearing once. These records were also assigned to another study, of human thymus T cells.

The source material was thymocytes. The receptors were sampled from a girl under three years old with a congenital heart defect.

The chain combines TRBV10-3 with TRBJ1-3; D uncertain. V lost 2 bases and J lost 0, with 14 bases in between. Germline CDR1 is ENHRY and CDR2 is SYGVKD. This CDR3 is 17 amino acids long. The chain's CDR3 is CAISEPSHRDSGNTIYF. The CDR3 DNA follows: TGTGCCATCAGTGAGCCCTCGCATCGGGACTCTGGAAACACCATATATTTT.

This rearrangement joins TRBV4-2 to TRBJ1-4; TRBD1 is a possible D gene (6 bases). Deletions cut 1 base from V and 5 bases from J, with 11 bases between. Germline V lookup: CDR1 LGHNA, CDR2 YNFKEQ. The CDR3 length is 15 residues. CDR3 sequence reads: CASSQAGQTNEKLFF. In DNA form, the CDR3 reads TGTGCCAGCAGCCAAGCCGGACAGACGAATGAAAAACTGTTTTTT.

DNA of the CDR3: TGTGCCAGCAGCTTCGCGGGCCTCAGGAATTCACCCCTCCACTTT. It is translated as CASSFAGLRNSPLHF. V gene TRBV7-8 combines with J gene TRBJ1-6, with D uncertain. In germline, CDR1 is SGHVS, CDR2 FQNEAQ. This CDR3 contains 15 residues. Trimming stripped 3 bases from V and 7 bases from J, with 13 bases between.

The DNA of the CDR3 is TGTGCCAGCTCATCGAAAGCGGGGGGCCAGGGGAACACTGAAGCTTTCTTT. This sequence encodes CASSSKAGGQGNTEAFF. The chain joins TRBV5-5 to TRBJ1-1; TRBD1 might be the D (6 bases). CDR3 length: 17 amino acids. Germline CDR1 is SGHKS and CDR2 is YYEKEE (reference sequence). V was shortened by 7 bases and J by 1 base, with 23 bases between the two germline ends.

The CDR3 protein is CASSYTGSASRETQYF. DNA for the CDR3: TGTGCCAGCAGTTATACAGGGTCAGCTAGTAGGGAGACCCAGTACTTC. The gene calls are TRBV5-6 and TRBJ2-5; TRBD1 is a possible D gene (6 bases). Germline loops: CDR1 SGHDT, CDR2 YYEEEE. Trimming stripped 5 bases from V and 5 bases from J, with 22 bases between. The CDR3 covers 16 residues.

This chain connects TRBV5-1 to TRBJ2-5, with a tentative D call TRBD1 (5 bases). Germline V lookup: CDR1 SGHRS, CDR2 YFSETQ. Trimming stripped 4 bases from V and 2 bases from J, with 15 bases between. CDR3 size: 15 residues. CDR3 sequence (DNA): TGCGCCAGCAGCCGAATCAGGGTCCAACAAGAGACCCAGTACTTC. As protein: CASSRIRVQQETQYF. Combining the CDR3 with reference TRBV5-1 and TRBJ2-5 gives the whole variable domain KAGVTQTPRYLIKTRGQQVTLSCSPISGHRSVSWYQQTPGQGLQFLFEYFSETQRNKGNFPGRFSGRQFSNSRSEMNVSTLELGDSALYLCASSRIRVQQETQYFGPGTRLLVL.

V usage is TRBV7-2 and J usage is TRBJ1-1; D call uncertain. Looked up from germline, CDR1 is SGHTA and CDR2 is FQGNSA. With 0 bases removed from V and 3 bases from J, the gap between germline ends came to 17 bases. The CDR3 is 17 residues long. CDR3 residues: CASSLAHTFPPDTEAFF. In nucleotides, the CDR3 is TGTGCCAGCAGCTTAGCCCACACCTTTCCCCCCGACACTGAAGCTTTCTTT.

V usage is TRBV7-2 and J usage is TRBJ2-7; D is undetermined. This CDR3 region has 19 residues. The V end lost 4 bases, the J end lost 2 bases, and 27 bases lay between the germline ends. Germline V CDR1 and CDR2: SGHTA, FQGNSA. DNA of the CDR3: TGTGCCAGCAGCTCCTCAATCCTTCCGCGCTCCGAATCAACCTACGAGCAGTACTTC. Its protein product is CASSSSILPRSESTYEQYF.

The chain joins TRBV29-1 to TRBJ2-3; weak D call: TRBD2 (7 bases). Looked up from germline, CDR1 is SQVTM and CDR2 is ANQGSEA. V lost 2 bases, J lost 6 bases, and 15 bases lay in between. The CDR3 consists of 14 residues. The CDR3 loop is CSVELEQGGDTQYF. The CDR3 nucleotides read TGCAGCGTTGAATTAGAACAGGGAGGGGATACGCAGTATTTT.